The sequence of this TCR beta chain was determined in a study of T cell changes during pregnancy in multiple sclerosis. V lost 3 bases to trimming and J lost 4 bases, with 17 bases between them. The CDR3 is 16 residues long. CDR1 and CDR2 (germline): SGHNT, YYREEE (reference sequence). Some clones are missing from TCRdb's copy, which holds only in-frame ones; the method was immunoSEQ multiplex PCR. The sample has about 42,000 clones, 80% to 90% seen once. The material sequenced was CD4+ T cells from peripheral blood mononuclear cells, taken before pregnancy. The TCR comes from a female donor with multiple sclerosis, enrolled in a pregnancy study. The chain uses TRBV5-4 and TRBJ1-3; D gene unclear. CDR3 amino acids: CASSSSQASGGNTIYF. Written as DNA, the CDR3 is TGTGCCAGCAGCTCTTCGCAGGCCTCGGGGGGAAACACCATATATTTT.